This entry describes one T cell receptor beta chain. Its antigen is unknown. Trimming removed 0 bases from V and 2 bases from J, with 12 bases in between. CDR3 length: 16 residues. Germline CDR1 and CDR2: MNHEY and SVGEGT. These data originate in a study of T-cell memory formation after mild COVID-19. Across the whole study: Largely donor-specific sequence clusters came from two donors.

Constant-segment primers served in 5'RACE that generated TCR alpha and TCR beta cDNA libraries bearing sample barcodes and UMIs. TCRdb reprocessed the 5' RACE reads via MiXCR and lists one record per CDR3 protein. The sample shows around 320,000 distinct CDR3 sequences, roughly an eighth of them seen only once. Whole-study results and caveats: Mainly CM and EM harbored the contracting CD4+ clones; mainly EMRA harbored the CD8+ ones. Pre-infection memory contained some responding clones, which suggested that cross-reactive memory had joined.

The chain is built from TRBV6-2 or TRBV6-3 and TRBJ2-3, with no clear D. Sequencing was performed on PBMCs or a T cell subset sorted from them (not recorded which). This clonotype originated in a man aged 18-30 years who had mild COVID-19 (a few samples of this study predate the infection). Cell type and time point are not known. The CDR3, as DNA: TGTGCCAGCAGTTACTCGACCAGCCCCATCACAGATACGCAGTATTTT. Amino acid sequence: CASSYSTSPITDTQYF.